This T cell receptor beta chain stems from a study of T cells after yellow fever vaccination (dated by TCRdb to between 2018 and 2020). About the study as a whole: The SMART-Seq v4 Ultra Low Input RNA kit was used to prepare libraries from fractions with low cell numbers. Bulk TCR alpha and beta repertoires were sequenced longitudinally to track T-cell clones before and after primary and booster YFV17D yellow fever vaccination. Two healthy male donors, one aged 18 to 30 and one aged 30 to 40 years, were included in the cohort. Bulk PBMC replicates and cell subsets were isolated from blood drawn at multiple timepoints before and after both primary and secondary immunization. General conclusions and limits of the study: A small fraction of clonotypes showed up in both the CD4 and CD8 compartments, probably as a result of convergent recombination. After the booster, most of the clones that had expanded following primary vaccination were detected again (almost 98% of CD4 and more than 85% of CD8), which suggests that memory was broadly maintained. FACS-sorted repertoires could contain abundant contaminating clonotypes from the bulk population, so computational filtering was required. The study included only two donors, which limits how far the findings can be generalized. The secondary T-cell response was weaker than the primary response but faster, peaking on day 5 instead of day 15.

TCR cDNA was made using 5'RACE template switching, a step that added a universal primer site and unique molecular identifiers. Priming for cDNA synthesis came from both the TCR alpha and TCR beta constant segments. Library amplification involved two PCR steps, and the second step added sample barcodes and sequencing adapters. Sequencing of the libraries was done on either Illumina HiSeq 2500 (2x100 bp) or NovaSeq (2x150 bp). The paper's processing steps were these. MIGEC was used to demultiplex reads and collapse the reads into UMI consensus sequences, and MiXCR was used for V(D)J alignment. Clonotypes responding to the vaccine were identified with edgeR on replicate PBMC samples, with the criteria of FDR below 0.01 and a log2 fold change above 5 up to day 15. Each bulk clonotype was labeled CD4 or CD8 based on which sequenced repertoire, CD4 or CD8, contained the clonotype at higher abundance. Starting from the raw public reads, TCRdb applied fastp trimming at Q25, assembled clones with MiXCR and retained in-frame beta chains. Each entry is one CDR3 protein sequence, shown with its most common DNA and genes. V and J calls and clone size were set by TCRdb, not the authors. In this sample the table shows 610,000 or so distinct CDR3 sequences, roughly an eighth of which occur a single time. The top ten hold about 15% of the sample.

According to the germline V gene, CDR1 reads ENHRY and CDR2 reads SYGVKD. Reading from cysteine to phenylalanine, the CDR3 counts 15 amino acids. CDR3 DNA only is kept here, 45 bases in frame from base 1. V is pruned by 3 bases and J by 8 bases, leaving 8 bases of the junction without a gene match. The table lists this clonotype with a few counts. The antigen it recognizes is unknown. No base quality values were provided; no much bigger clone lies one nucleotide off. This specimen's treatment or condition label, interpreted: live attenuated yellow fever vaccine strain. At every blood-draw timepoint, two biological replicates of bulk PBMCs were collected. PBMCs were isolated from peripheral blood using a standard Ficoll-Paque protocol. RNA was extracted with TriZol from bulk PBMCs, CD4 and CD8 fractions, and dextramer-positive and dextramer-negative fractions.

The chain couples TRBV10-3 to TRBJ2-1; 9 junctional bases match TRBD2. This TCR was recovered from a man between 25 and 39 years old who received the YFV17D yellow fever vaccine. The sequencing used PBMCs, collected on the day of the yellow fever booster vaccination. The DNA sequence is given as TGTGCCATCAGTGACCCAGCGGGAGGAAGCTATGAGCAGTTCTTC. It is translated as CAISDPAGGSYEQFF.